The 7 T cell receptor beta chains below come from one sample, sequenced in a study of blood T cell dynamics during melanoma immunotherapy. Some clones are missing from TCRdb's copy, which holds only in-frame ones; the method was immunoSEQ multiplex PCR. The sample has about 28,000 clones, 80% to 85% seen once. Described time point: week 3, after first cycle of checkpoint inhibitor. The sequenced sample was blood, obtained from a patient treated with checkpoint blockade. The receptors originated from a human donor with melanoma.

The chain employs TRBV13 and TRBJ1-1, with no clear D. CDR1 is PRHDT, CDR2 FYEKMQ, per germline (reference sequence). V gave up 5 bases and J gave up 8 bases, with 9 bases separating them. The CDR3 contains 11 residues. CDR3 sequence reads: CASSLDGEAFF. The CDR3 nucleotides are TGTGCCAGCAGCCTGGACGGGGAAGCTTTCTTT.

The chain uses TRBV4-3 and TRBJ2-5; maybe TRBD2 (6 bases). Germline V gene lookup returns CDR1 LGHNA and CDR2 YSLEER. V lost 3 bases and J lost 5, with 10 bases in between. The CDR3 is made up of 13 amino acids. CDR3 residues: CASSQNGGETQYF. The CDR3 DNA sequence: TGCGCCAGCAGCCAGAATGGGGGGGAGACCCAGTACTTC.

This clone showed up just a few times. The rearrangement links TRBV7-9 to TRBJ2-3; D ambiguous. With 4 bases removed from V and 10 bases from J, the gap between germline ends came to 18 bases. The CDR3 runs 14 residues. CDR1 SEHNR and CDR2 FQNEAQ come from the germline V gene (reference sequence). The CDR3 DNA follows: TGTGCCAGCAGCTCCAGACCGCGGCCCCTCGCGCAGTATTTT. Translated, it gives CASSSRPRPLAQYF.

The chain employs TRBV30 and TRBJ1-1, with D possibly being TRBD1 (5 bases). Germline V gene data show CDR1 as GTSNPN and CDR2 as SVGIG (reference sequence). CDR3 length: 13 residues. V shed 5 bases and J shed 1 base, with 11 bases lying between them. CDR3 in DNA: TGTGCCTGGGTGGACACAGGGAACACTGAAGCTTTCTTT. Protein: CAWVDTGNTEAFF.

Remarks on this clone: The same CDR3 arises from other DNA sequences in this sample as well. This rearrangement joins TRBV4-2 to TRBJ2-1; D possibly corresponds to TRBD1 (5 bases). This CDR3 is 15 amino acids long. The ends were cut back, 3 bases at V and 3 bases at J, with 12 bases in the middle. The germline V gene has CDR1 LGHNA and CDR2 YNFKEQ. The CDR3 coding sequence is TGTGCCAGCAGCCAGGACAAGGGTGGCTACAATGAGCAGTTCTTC. Amino acids: CASSQDKGGYNEQFF.

The CDR3 here is CASSFRTVMNTEAFF. The CDR3 coding sequence is TGTGCCAGCAGCTTTCGGACAGTCATGAACACTGAAGCTTTCTTT. The V call is TRBV5-6, the J call TRBJ1-1; tentatively, D is TRBD1 (6 bases). This CDR3 contains 15 residues. V lost 2 bases, J lost 0 bases, and 11 bases lay in between. The germline CDR1 and CDR2 sequences are SGHDT and YYEEEE. The full variable domain, rest sourced from reference TRBV5-6 and TRBJ1-1, is DAGVTQSPTHLIKTRGQQVTLRCSPKSGHDTVSWYQQALGQGPQFIFQYYEEEERQRGNFPDRFSGHQFPNYSSELNVNALLLGDSALYLCASSFRTVMNTEAFFGQGTRLTVV.

The chain joins TRBV19 to TRBJ2-2; TRBD2 matches 8 bases. Germline lookup yields CDR1 LNHDA and CDR2 SQIVND (reference sequence). The trim removed 7 bases at V and 1 base at J, leaving 5 bases unmatched. This CDR3 contains 15 residues. CDR3 nucleotides: TGTGCCAGTAAAGTAGCGGGGCAGAACACCGGGGAGCTGTTTTTT. It codes for CASKVAGQNTGELFF. Filled out from reference TRBV19 and TRBJ2-2, the complete variable domain reads DGGITQSPKYLFRKEGQNVTLSCEQNLNHDAMYWYRQDPGQGLRLIYYSQIVNDFQKGDIAEGYSVSREKKESFPLTVTSAQKNPTAFYLCASKVAGQNTGELFFGEGSRLTVL.